Listed below are T cell receptor beta chains from one sample, sequenced in a study of human T cells and chemical hapten exposure. TCRdb reanalysed the RACE reads using MiXCR and keeps one entry per CDR3 protein. This sample has about 84,000 distinct CDR3 sequences, with 8.5% to 12% found just once. The input for sequencing was whole blood, taken in connection with sensitization to the hapten diphenylcyclopropenone (DPC). The receptors were sampled from a woman in her fifties or sixties with alopecia areata. Some clones in this sample may be carry-over from other donors' samples. Each CDR3 is given with its conserved first and last residue.

j_gene | v_gene | CDR3aa
TRBJ1-1 | TRBV20-1 | CSATGIGGTEAFF
TRBJ1-2 | TRBV6-6 | CASSYRGAPLGYGYTF
TRBJ2-1 | TRBV12-3/TRBV12-4 | CASSLAGGSSYNEQFF
TRBJ1-1 | TRBV14 | CASSQEPGQWKAFF
TRBJ1-5 | TRBV29-1 | CSVGDSLNQPQHF
TRBJ2-3 | TRBV6-1 | CASSEAIQGAHTDTQYF
TRBJ2-3 | TRBV18 | CASSPQGSDTQYF
TRBJ2-7 | TRBV19 | CASSRAGASSYEQYF
TRBJ2-5 | TRBV6-1 | CASSETGLETQYF
TRBJ2-5 | TRBV4-3 | CASSQVKGTGRETQYF
TRBJ2-2 | TRBV7-2 | CASSLTSSGRAGTGELFF
TRBJ2-7 | TRBV27 | CASSVTGANYEQYF
TRBJ2-1 | TRBV3-1 | CASSRISEGWVYNEQFF
TRBJ2-7 | TRBV7-2 | CASSTLGGYEQYF
TRBJ2-2 | TRBV7-9 | CASSQNRGRTGELFF
TRBJ1-1 | TRBV6-1 | CAGNTARNTEAFF
TRBJ2-3 | TRBV29-1 | CSVLTGGQYF
TRBJ2-3 | TRBV19 | CASRTATGTDTQYF
TRBJ2-2 | TRBV4-3 | CASSQVRNTGELFF
TRBJ2-1 | TRBV19 | CATRATSGTDEQFF
TRBJ1-1 | TRBV27 | CASRNAGERTEAFF
TRBJ2-1 | TRBV18 | CASSFQISEYNEQFF
TRBJ2-1 | TRBV20-1 | CSARVRLGVVNEQFF
TRBJ2-5 | TRBV14 | CASSNYRGETQYF
TRBJ1-1 | TRBV18 | CASSPSAGSNTEAFF
TRBJ2-3 | TRBV2 | CAGTSSSTVTDTQYF
TRBJ2-6 | TRBV28 | CASQTWGANVLTF
TRBJ2-7 | TRBV28 | CAAGLALSYEQYF
TRBJ1-1 | TRBV5-1 | CASQGSTEAFF
TRBJ2-1 | TRBV5-1 | CASSLATSGSRNEQFF
TRBJ2-1 | TRBV6-5 | CASRPGLAGFNEQFF
TRBJ2-5 | TRBV27 | CAGKGLGLAEETQYF
TRBJ2-3 | TRBV3-1 | CASSLLTSTDTQYF
TRBJ1-3 | TRBV28 | CASSAGPGNTIYF
TRBJ2-7 | TRBV29-1 | CSVGSTGTVSYEQYF
TRBJ2-1 | TRBV19 | CASSPGSQRNEQFF
TRBJ1-1 | TRBV25-1 | CASSDTGRGTEAFF
TRBJ2-1 | TRBV27 | CASSPTRLAGKNEQFF
TRBJ1-3 | TRBV7-2 | CASSSRPGNTIYF
TRBJ2-7 | TRBV6-1 | CASGEFKYEQYF
TRBJ1-1 | TRBV12-3/TRBV12-4 | CASSLLSGLNTEAFF